These 6 T cell receptor beta chains were sequenced from one sample in a study of post-analysis software for immune sequencing data. General observations from the study: A handful of TRBV segments were significantly more frequent in patients than in controls. TRBV5-6, TRBV5-1 and TRBV20-1 were among these segments.

TCR beta cDNA libraries had unique molecular identifiers. TCRdb re-analysed the PCR reads in MiXCR, keeping a single row per CDR3 protein. The sample has hundreds of thousands of distinct CDR3 sequences; 44% are singletons. The antigens these receptors bind are not known. What was sequenced was blood. These receptors came from a girl aged 10 to 17 with multiple sclerosis.

This clonotype has only a few counts. The V and J genes are TRBV7-2 and TRBJ2-7; D perhaps matches TRBD1 (5 bases). The V end was cut by 2 bases, the J end by 0 bases, with 8 bases between. CDR1 is SGHTA, CDR2 FQGNSA, per germline. This CDR3 contains 14 residues. The CDR3 protein is CASSLTGISYEQYF. The CDR3 region has the DNA TGTGCCAGCAGCTTAACAGGTATCTCCTACGAGCAGTACTTC.

This clonotype turned up a few times. V gene TRBV24-1 combines with J gene TRBJ2-1, with 10 bases matching TRBD2. Unmatched junction bases numbered 19, after V lost 5 bases and J lost 13 bases. This CDR3 spans 17 amino acids. In germline, CDR1 is KGHDR, CDR2 SFDVKD. DNA of the CDR3: TGTGCCACCAGTGGTGCCCTAGCGGGAGACCTATTGGAGACCCAGTTCTTC. Translated, it gives CATSGALAGDLLETQFF.

This clonotype was seen a few times. This rearrangement joins TRBV11-3 to TRBJ2-3; D might be TRBD1 or TRBD2, each matching 5 bases. The V end was cut by 5 bases, the J end by 5 bases, with 17 bases between. In germline, CDR1 is SGHNT, CDR2 YENEEA. The CDR3 covers 15 residues. The CDR3 is CASSPAGGRGDTQYF. Here the CDR3 DNA reads TGTGCCAGCAGCCCAGCTGGGGGAAGAGGAGATACGCAGTATTTT. The complete variable domain, with remaining parts taken from reference TRBV11-3 and TRBJ2-3, reads EAGVVQSPRYKIIEKKQPVAFWCNPISGHNTLYWYLQNLGQGPELLIRYENEEAVDDSQLPKDRFSAERLKGVDSTLKIQPAELGDSAVYLCASSPAGGRGDTQYFGPGTRLTVL.

V gene TRBV20-1 combines with J gene TRBJ2-7; TRBD2 matches 7 bases. CDR3 length: 12 amino acids. After removal of 2 bases from V and 7 bases from J, the junction contained 5 bases not matched to a gene. Germline lookup yields CDR1 DFQATT and CDR2 SNEGSKA (reference sequence). The CDR3 region has the DNA TGCAGTGCTAGACGCGGGAGCGGTGAGCAGTACTTC. It codes for CSARRGSGEQYF.

The sample holds a few counts of this clonotype. V is TRBV10-3 and J is TRBJ1-1, with D uncertain. There are 14 residues in the CDR3. The germline V and J ends were trimmed by 2 bases and 0 bases, with 7 bases remaining between them. CDR1 is ENHRY, CDR2 SYGVKD, per germline. The CDR3 DNA is TGTGCCATCAGTGAGGATAATATGAACACTGAAGCTTTCTTT. Its translation: CAISEDNMNTEAFF.

The J gene is TRBJ2-5, the V gene TRBV7-2, with TRBD2 identical over 11 bases. The CDR3 is 15 amino acids. Trimming removed 4 bases from V and 4 bases from J; junction bases left unmatched: 5. Germline CDR1 reads SGHTA; CDR2 reads FQGNSA. The CDR3 is CASSSRSGRGETQYF. The CDR3 nucleotides are TGTGCCAGCAGCTCTCGTAGCGGGAGGGGAGAGACCCAGTACTTC. Full variable domain (rest looked up from reference TRBV7-2 and TRBJ2-5): GAGVSQSPSNKVTEKGKDVELRCDPISGHTALYWYRQSLGQGLEFLIYFQGNSAPDKSGLPSDRFSAERTGGSVSTLTIQRTQQEDSAVYLCASSSRSGRGETQYFGPGTRLLVL.